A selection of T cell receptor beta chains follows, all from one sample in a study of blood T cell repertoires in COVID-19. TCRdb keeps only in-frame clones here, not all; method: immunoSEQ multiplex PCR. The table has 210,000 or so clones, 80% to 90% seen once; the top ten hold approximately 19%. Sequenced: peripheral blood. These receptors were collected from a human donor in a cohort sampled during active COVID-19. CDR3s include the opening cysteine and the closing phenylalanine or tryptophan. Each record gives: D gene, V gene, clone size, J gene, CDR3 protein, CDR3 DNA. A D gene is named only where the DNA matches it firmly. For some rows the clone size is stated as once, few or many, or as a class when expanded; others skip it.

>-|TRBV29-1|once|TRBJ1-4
CSVKSTTAAEKLFF
TGCAGCGTCAAAAGTACGACAGCAGCCGAAAAACTGTTTTTT
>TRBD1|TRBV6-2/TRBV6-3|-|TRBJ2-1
CASSYSIRGQANNEQFF
TGTGCCAGCAGTTACTCTATCCGGGGACAGGCAAACAATGAGCAGTTCTTC
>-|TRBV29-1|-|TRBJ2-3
CSVERDSTDTQYF
TGCAGCGTTGAAAGGGACTCCACAGATACGCAGTATTTT
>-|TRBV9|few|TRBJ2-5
CASSRGLTQETQYF
TGTGCCAGCAGCCGAGGACTAACCCAAGAGACCCAGTACTTC
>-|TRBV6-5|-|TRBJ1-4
CASGRRAGDHEKLFF
TGTGCCAGCGGACGGCGGGCAGGGGATCATGAAAAACTGTTTTTT
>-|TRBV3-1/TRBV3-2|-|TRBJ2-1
CASSQVLELDEQFF
TGTGCCAGCAGCCAAGTGTTGGAGTTGGATGAGCAGTTCTTC
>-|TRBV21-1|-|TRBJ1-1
CASRTVKAFF
TGTGCCAGCCGGACAGTTAAAGCTTTCTTT
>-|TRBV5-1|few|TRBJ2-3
CASSLGQFSTDTQYF
TGCGCCAGCAGCTTGGGCCAGTTTAGCACAGATACGCAGTATTTT
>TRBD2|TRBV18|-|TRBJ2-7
CASSPAGGEQYF
TGTGCCAGCTCACCGGCGGGGGGCGAGCAGTACTTC
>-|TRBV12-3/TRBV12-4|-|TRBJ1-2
CASSSRTRDGYTF
TGTGCCAGCAGTTCCAGGACAAGAGATGGCTACACCTTC
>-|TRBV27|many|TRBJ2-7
CASSTSGGYEQYF
TGTGCCAGCAGTACCTCAGGGGGGTACGAGCAGTACTTC
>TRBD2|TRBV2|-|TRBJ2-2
CASRRGLAGNTGELFF
TGTGCCAGCAGGAGAGGACTAGCGGGAAACACCGGGGAGCTGTTTTTT
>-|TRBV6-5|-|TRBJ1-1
CASRDAGLNTEAFF
TGTGCCAGCAGAGACGCAGGTTTGAACACTGAAGCTTTCTTT
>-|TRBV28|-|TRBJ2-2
CASSPIGANTGELFF
TGTGCCAGCAGTCCAATAGGGGCCAACACCGGGGAGCTGTTTTTT
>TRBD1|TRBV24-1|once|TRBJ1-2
CATSDPRDRGGGYTF
TGTGCCACCAGTGACCCCCGGGACAGGGGAGGTGGCTACACCTTC
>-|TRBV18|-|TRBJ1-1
CASSSQDTEAFF
TGTGCCAGCTCCTCCCAGGACACTGAAGCTTTCTTT
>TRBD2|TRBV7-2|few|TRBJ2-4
CASSLVLRGGNIQYF
TGTGCCAGCAGCTTAGTATTGCGGGGGGGAAACATTCAGTACTTC
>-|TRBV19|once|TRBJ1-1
CASSIQTGNTEAFF
TGTGCCAGTAGTATTCAGACAGGGAACACTGAAGCTTTCTTT
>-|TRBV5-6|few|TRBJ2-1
CASSLGGWEQFF
TGTGCCAGCAGCTTGGGGGGCTGGGAGCAGTTCTTC
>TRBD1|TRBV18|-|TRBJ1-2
CASSPTGVIGYGYTF
TGTGCCAGCTCCCCGACAGGGGTTATAGGCTATGGCTACACCTTC
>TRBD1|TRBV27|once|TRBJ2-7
CASRGQGAHEQYF
TGTGCCAGCAGGGGACAGGGGGCCCACGAGCAGTACTTC
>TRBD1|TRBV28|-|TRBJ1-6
CASRTGANSPLHF
TGTGCCAGCAGGACAGGGGCTAATTCACCCCTCCACTTT
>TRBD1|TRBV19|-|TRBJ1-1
CASRWGQVETEAFF
TGTGCCAGTAGATGGGGACAGGTGGAAACTGAAGCTTTCTTT
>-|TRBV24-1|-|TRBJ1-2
CATSDLGRSYGYTF
TGTGCCACCAGTGATTTGGGCAGAAGCTATGGCTACACCTTC
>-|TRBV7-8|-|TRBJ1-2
CASSPVTPGIPVGYTF
TGTGCCAGCAGTCCCGTTACACCCGGGATTCCGGTCGGCTACACCTTC
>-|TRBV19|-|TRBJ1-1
CASSSQRNTEAFF
TGTGCCAGTAGTAGCCAGCGGAACACTGAAGCTTTCTTT
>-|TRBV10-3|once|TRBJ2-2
CAIRGLADTGELFF
TGTGCCATCAGGGGGCTCGCTGACACCGGGGAGCTGTTTTTT